Each of the 11 T cell receptor beta chains below was sequenced from the same sample in a study of sequential checkpoint blockade in melanoma (dated by TCRdb to the late 2010s). Library preparation was by the immunoSEQ multiplex PCR assay. TCRdb's version of the immuneACCESS table is confined to in-frame rearrangements and falls short of the full clone set. An unresolved V gene accounts for under half of the shortfall where checked; the remainder is of unknown origin. In all, the sample holds about 18,000 clones, and around 66% of those were seen once. Clones ranked in the top ten supply around 11% of the sample. This specimen's treatment or condition label, interpreted: randomized to nivolumab then ipilimumab (arm A) or the reverse (arm B). Sequences were derived from CD8+ T cells sorted from blood (inferred from file names), sampled from a patient given nivolumab and ipilimumab in sequence. These receptors originate from a human donor with melanoma.

The count of this clone is one. The rearrangement links TRBV7-2 to TRBJ1-5; D perhaps matches TRBD1 (5 bases). With 3 bases removed from V and 2 bases from J, the gap between germline ends came to 14 bases. Germline CDR1 reads SGHTA; CDR2 reads FQGNSA. The CDR3 has 16 amino acids. CDR3 protein: CASSLGGDWRNQPQHF. The CDR3 DNA reads TGTGCCAGCAGCTTGGGGGGGGATTGGCGCAATCAGCCCCAGCATTTT.

The chain combines TRBV9 with TRBJ2-2, with D unresolved. The CDR3 consists of 12 residues. Per germline, CDR1 SGDLS and CDR2 YYNGEE. Between the trimmed V and J ends, which lost 1 base and 5 bases, there was a span of 3 bases. This CDR3 reads CASSVPTGELFF. CDR3 in DNA: TGTGCCAGCAGCGTACCGACCGGGGAGCTGTTTTTT.

This chain joins TRBV9 and TRBJ1-1; D is ambiguous. Germline V gives CDR1 SGDLS, CDR2 YYNGEE. V was cut by 0 bases and J by 5 bases, with 8 bases left in between. This CDR3 comprises 13 residues. CDR3 DNA sequence: TGTGCCAGCAGCGTAGAAACTTCGACTGAAGCTTTCTTT. It yields the protein CASSVETSTEAFF.

The gene calls are TRBV13 and TRBJ1-5; D is unclear. The V gene's germline CDR1 is PRHDT and CDR2 FYEKMQ (reference sequence). V dropped 5 bases and J dropped 2 bases, with 7 bases sitting between them. CDR3 length: 13 residues. CDR3: CASSPRGNQPQHF. The CDR3 DNA reads TGTGCCAGCAGCCCGCGGGGCAATCAGCCCCAGCATTTT. Based on the CDR3 plus reference TRBV13 and TRBJ1-5, the full variable domain is AAGVIQSPRHLIKEKRETATLKCYPIPRHDTVYWYQQGPGQDPQFLISFYEKMQSDKGSIPDRFSAQQFSDYHSELNMSSLELGDSALYFCASSPRGNQPQHFGDGTRLSIL.

This chain connects TRBV11-3 to TRBJ2-1; the match to TRBD2 covers 7 bases. Trimming cost V 1 base and J 6 bases; bases outside gene matches: 6. This CDR3 has 15 amino acids. Germline V lookup: CDR1 SGHNT, CDR2 YENEEA. The CDR3, as DNA: TGTGCCAGCAGCTTAGCCGCGGGAGTACGCAATGAGCAGTTCTTC. Its translation is CASSLAAGVRNEQFF.

The V gene is TRBV9, the J gene TRBJ2-3; 9 nucleotides align to TRBD1. The CDR3 totals 16 residues. The germline V gene has CDR1 SGDLS and CDR2 YYNGEE. Trimming removed 3 bases from V and 5 bases from J; junction bases left unmatched: 10. The CDR3 protein is CASSDRDRVGGDTQYF. CDR3 DNA sequence: TGTGCCAGCAGCGACCGGGACAGGGTAGGGGGAGATACGCAGTATTTT. The whole variable domain, filled in from reference TRBV9 and TRBJ2-3, reads DSGVTQTPKHLITATGQRVTLRCSPRSGDLSVYWYQQSLDQGLQFLIQYYNGEERAKGNILERFSAQQFPDLHSELNLSSLELGDSALYFCASSDRDRVGGDTQYFGPGTRLTVL.

The chain is built from TRBV10-2 and TRBJ2-3; TRBD1 agrees at 8 bases. V dropped 7 bases and J dropped 5; count of bases not matched to a gene: 8. This CDR3 spans 14 amino acids. The germline gives CDR1 WSHSY, CDR2 SAAADI. The CDR3 here is CASKQGDTGDTQYF. The CDR3 coding sequence is TGCGCCAGCAAACAGGGGGATACCGGAGATACGCAGTATTTT.

The chain combines TRBV11-3 with TRBJ2-5, with a possible D match to TRBD2 (5 bases). The CDR3 sequence is 13 residues long. The V gene's germline CDR1 is SGHNT and CDR2 YENEEA. Trimming removed 2 bases from V and 5 bases from J, with 9 bases in between. CDR3 in amino acids: CASSLSPGETQYF. CDR3 sequence (DNA): TGTGCCAGCAGCTTATCACCGGGGGAGACCCAGTACTTC. The whole variable domain, remainder taken from reference TRBV11-3 and TRBJ2-5, is EAGVVQSPRYKIIEKKQPVAFWCNPISGHNTLYWYLQNLGQGPELLIRYENEEAVDDSQLPKDRFSAERLKGVDSTLKIQPAELGDSAVYLCASSLSPGETQYFGPGTRLLVL.

V usage is TRBV6-5 and J usage is TRBJ1-1; 9 positions agree with TRBD1. Trimming took 5 bases from V and 3 from J; bases not matched to a gene: 7. There are 15 residues in the CDR3. From germline, CDR1 is MNHEY and CDR2 SVGAGI. CDR3 coding DNA: TGTGCCAGCAGTCCCCCGGGACAGGGTGACACTGAAGCTTTCTTT. Protein: CASSPPGQGDTEAFF.

The rearrangement joins TRBV5-1 to TRBJ2-1; weak D call: TRBD1 (8 bases). The V gene lost 5 bases and the J gene lost 7 bases, with 10 bases spanning the gap. The CDR3 totals 12 residues. Germline CDR1 SGHRS, CDR2 YFSETQ. The CDR3 loop reads CASRQGGNEQFF. The CDR3 coding sequence is TGCGCCAGCAGACAGGGGGGGAATGAGCAGTTCTTC.

The chain combines TRBV7-9 with TRBJ1-1; the D is unclear. CDR3 length equals 14 residues. The V end lost 0 bases, the J end lost 4 bases, and 9 bases lay between the germline ends. CDR1 is SEHNR, CDR2 FQNEAQ, per germline (reference sequence). The CDR3 DNA sequence: TGTGCCAGCAGCTTAGCTGGGAGTGCCACTGAAGCTTTCTTT. The encoded protein is CASSLAGSATEAFF.